The 17 T cell receptor beta chains listed next were all sequenced from one sample in a study of T cells in tuberculosis. Measured with immunoSEQ multiplex PCR; TCRdb has only the in-frame clones, and not every one. The table includes some 40,000 clones, around 95% detected once. Sequencing was performed on PBMCs. The source is a donor between 10 and 35 years old with latent tuberculosis or without tuberculosis infection.

The chain recombines TRBV9 with TRBJ2-7; 12 bases are shared with TRBD2. The germline gives CDR1 SGDLS, CDR2 YYNGEE. The CDR3 spans 15 residues. Germline trimming cut 2 bases from V and 7 bases from J; bases unmatched to any gene: 7. The CDR3 DNA reads as TGTGCCAGCAGCGTCTCTAGCGGGGGGGCTGTTGAGCAGTACTTC. Translated: CASSVSSGGAVEQYF.

The chain couples TRBV30 to TRBJ2-7; D is unresolved. The CDR3 extends over 12 amino acids. Germline loops: CDR1 GTSNPN, CDR2 SVGIG (reference sequence). The V end lost 3 bases, the J end lost 2 bases, and 8 bases lay between the germline ends. DNA of the CDR3: TGTGCCTGGAGCGCACTAACCTACGAGCAGTACTTC. Residues: CAWSALTYEQYF.

V gene TRBV28 combines with J gene TRBJ2-3; D is possibly TRBD1 (7 bases). The CDR3 has 17 amino acids. CDR1 is MDHEN, CDR2 SYDVKM, per germline. V was shortened by 3 bases and J by 6 bases, with 22 bases between the two germline ends. The CDR3 coding sequence is TGTGCCAGCAGTTTTGGTAGCAGGGGGGACTCACGGGATACGCAGTATTTT. Translating it yields CASSFGSRGDSRDTQYF.

V is TRBV29-1 and J is TRBJ2-5; D is possibly TRBD2 (5 bases). Germline V CDR1 and CDR2: SQVTM, ANQGSEA. The CDR3 contains 12 residues. Deletions cut 3 bases from V and 5 bases from J, with 10 bases between. The CDR3 reads CSVDPSIETQYF. The CDR3 bases are TGCAGCGTTGATCCTAGCATTGAGACCCAGTACTTC.

This chain links TRBV2 with TRBJ2-1, with 7 bases aligning to TRBD2. Trimming cost V 6 bases and J 6 bases; bases outside gene matches: 20. CDR3 length: 18 amino acids. Germline CDR1 SNHLY, CDR2 FYNNEI. CDR3 residues: CASSAISPGRGGLNEQFF. CDR3 DNA sequence: TGTGCCAGCAGCGCTATCTCCCCTGGTCGCGGGGGACTCAATGAGCAGTTCTTC.

This chain uses TRBV12-5 with TRBJ1-1, with a tentative D call TRBD1 (5 bases). V was shortened by 5 bases and J by 0 bases, with 10 bases between the two germline ends. The CDR3 runs to 14 residues. CDR1 LGHNT and CDR2 FRNRAP come from the germline V gene. The CDR3 DNA sequence: TGTGCTAGTGGTCCAGGACAATTGAACACTGAAGCTTTCTTT. It encodes CASGPGQLNTEAFF. Variable domain in full (rest from reference TRBV12-5 and TRBJ1-1): DARVTQTPRHKVTEMGQEVTMRCQPILGHNTVFWYRQTMMQGLELLAYFRNRAPLDDSGMPKDRFSAEMPDATLATLKIQPSEPRDSAVYFCASGPGQLNTEAFFGQGTRLTVV.

The chain is built from TRBV29-1 and TRBJ2-1; the D gene is possibly TRBD1 (6 bases). Per the germline V gene, CDR1 is SQVTM and CDR2 is ANQGSEA. V lost 7 bases, J lost 8 bases, and 24 bases lay in between. The CDR3 runs 15 residues. CDR3 nucleotide sequence: TGCAGCGCAGGCGGACAGTCGAATTCCCTCGATGAGCAGTTCTTC. It specifies CSAGGQSNSLDEQFF.

The V call is TRBV7-9, the J call TRBJ1-1, with D possibly TRBD1 on 5 matching bases. V lost 1 base and J 3 bases, leaving 12 bases between the germline ends. From germline, CDR1 is SEHNR and CDR2 FQNEAQ (reference sequence). The CDR3 has 15 amino acids. CDR3 loop: CASSLVTGEDTEAFF. The CDR3 bases are TGTGCCAGCAGCTTAGTTACGGGGGAGGACACTGAAGCTTTCTTT. Filled out from reference TRBV7-9 and TRBJ1-1, the complete variable domain reads DTGVSQNPRHKITKRGQNVTFRCDPISEHNRLYWYRQTLGQGPEFLTYFQNEAQLEKSRLLSDRFSAERPKGSFSTLEIQRTEQGDSAMYLCASSLVTGEDTEAFFGQGTRLTVV.

The chain employs TRBV5-6 and TRBJ2-2; TRBD1 matches at 9 bases. The V gene's germline CDR1 is SGHDT and CDR2 YYEEEE. Germline trimming cut 4 bases from V and 5 bases from J; bases unmatched to any gene: 9. The CDR3 totals 16 residues. The CDR3 DNA is TGTGCCAGCAGCATGCCGGGACAGGGATATACCGGGGAGCTGTTTTTT. This gives the protein CASSMPGQGYTGELFF.

The chain recombines TRBV15 with TRBJ1-6, with D possibly TRBD1 on 6 matching bases. Trimming removed 0 bases at V and 9 bases at J, with 12 bases between. Germline CDR1 reads LNHNV; CDR2 reads YYDKDF (reference sequence). This CDR3 spans 15 amino acids. The CDR3 reads CATSRDATGGSPLHF. The CDR3 region has the DNA TGTGCCACCAGCAGAGATGCGACAGGCGGTTCACCCCTCCACTTT. Complete variable domain (other parts from reference TRBV15 and TRBJ1-6): DAMVIQNPRYQVTQFGKPVTLSCSQTLNHNVMYWYQQKSSQAPKLLFHYYDKDFNNEADTPDNFQSRRPNTSFCFLDIRSPGLGDTAMYLCATSRDATGGSPLHFGNGTRLTVT.

The V gene is TRBV7-9, the J gene TRBJ2-7, with 11 bases identical to TRBD2. V was pared by 5 bases and J by 6 bases, with 15 bases of the junction left unmatched. The germline CDR1 and CDR2 sequences are SEHNR and FQNEAQ (reference sequence). The CDR3 is 17 amino acids. The DNA of the CDR3 is TGTGCCAGCAGCCACACCCGACTAGCGGGGCCTTCCCGCGAGCAGTACTTC. Translating it yields CASSHTRLAGPSREQYF.

The chain joins TRBV5-1 to TRBJ1-2; TRBD1 agrees at 7 bases. This CDR3 spans 14 amino acids. Germline loops: CDR1 SGHRS, CDR2 YFSETQ. V dropped 0 bases and J dropped 3; count of bases not matched to a gene: 2. The CDR3 protein is CASSLEGGDYGYTF. In nucleotides, the CDR3 is TGCGCCAGCAGCTTGGAAGGGGGCGACTATGGCTACACCTTC.

V usage is TRBV6-5 and J usage is TRBJ1-2; D might be TRBD1 (5 bases). CDR3 length: 12 residues. Germline V lookup: CDR1 MNHEY, CDR2 SVGAGI. The ends were cut back, 7 bases at V and 4 bases at J, with 10 bases in the middle. The CDR3 sequence: CASKGQAYGYTF. The CDR3 nucleotides are TGTGCCAGCAAGGGGCAGGCCTATGGCTACACCTTC.

The chain uses TRBV10-3 and TRBJ1-1; D is undetermined. The V gene lost 6 bases and the J gene lost 4 bases, with 18 bases spanning the gap. In germline, CDR1 is ENHRY, CDR2 SYGVKD. The CDR3 contains 15 residues. The CDR3: CAIRGPLGGGTEAFF. CDR3 DNA: TGTGCCATCAGAGGGCCGCTCGGCGGAGGCACTGAAGCTTTCTTT.

This chain links TRBV14 with TRBJ1-6; 9 bases line up with TRBD1. The CDR3 consists of 19 residues. The V gene end was trimmed by 4 bases and the J gene end by 3 bases; junction bases not matched to a gene: 13. Germline CDR1 reads SGHDN; CDR2 reads FVKESK. This CDR3 reads CASSPGKNRDRDYNSPLHF. CDR3 in DNA: TGTGCCAGCAGCCCCGGAAAGAACCGGGACAGGGACTATAATTCACCCCTCCACTTT.

J is TRBJ1-3 and V is TRBV4-3; 9 positions agree with TRBD1. Germline CDR1 is LGHNA and CDR2 is YSLEER. With V trimmed by 0 bases and J by 4 bases, 10 bases remained unmatched. The length of the CDR3 is 18 residues. The CDR3 is CASSQDRPQGASGNTIYF. Here the CDR3 DNA reads TGCGCCAGCAGCCAAGATCGGCCACAGGGGGCGTCGGGAAACACCATATATTTT.

The V and J genes are TRBV11-2 and TRBJ2-7; 9 nucleotides agree with TRBD1. V shed 1 base, J shed 5 bases, and the junction held 6 bases outside the gene matches. Germline-derived CDR1 and CDR2 are SGHAT and FQNNGV. The CDR3 loop spans 15 amino acids. The CDR3 DNA reads TGTGCCAGCAGCTTAGTGGGGACAGGGCCGGACGAGCAGTACTTC. Encoded protein: CASSLVGTGPDEQYF.